A single sample is the source of the 20 T cell receptor beta chains below, sequenced in a study of neoadjuvant anti-PD-1 for oral cavity cancer. Some clones are missing from TCRdb's copy, which holds only in-frame ones; the method was immunoSEQ multiplex PCR. The data show over 14,000 clones, roughly 70% seen once. The material was PBMCs, obtained before nivolumab (anti-PD-1) treatment. These receptors were collected from a person between 40 and 79 years old with oral cavity squamous cell carcinoma.

The chain employs TRBV4-1 and TRBJ2-2, with 7 bases lining up with TRBD2. CDR3 size: 16 residues. Germline loops: CDR1 MGHRA, CDR2 YSYEKL. V was clipped by 5 bases and J by 5 bases; unmatched bases: 11. The CDR3 DNA reads TGCGCCAGCAGCACCCGACTAGCCGTAGGGACCGGGGAGCTGTTTTTT. Translated, it gives CASSTRLAVGTGELFF.

The chain couples TRBV9 to TRBJ1-2; no definite D call. The CDR3 spans 16 residues. Germline loops: CDR1 SGDLS, CDR2 YYNGEE. V was shortened by 4 bases and J by 1 base, with 17 bases between the two germline ends. CDR3 in DNA: TGTGCCAGCAGCCCTCGGAGTGGGGTTCTTAACTATGGCTACACCTTC. This gives the protein CASSPRSGVLNYGYTF.

The chain carries TRBV5-4 and TRBJ2-2; 7 bases map to TRBD1. V shed 1 base and J 6 bases; nucleotides not matched to a gene: 6. The CDR3 has 15 amino acids. Germline-derived CDR1 and CDR2 are SGHNT and YYREEE (reference sequence). The CDR3, as DNA: TGTGCCAGCAGCTTGACGAGGGGGCAGGCCGGGGAGCTGTTTTTT. It codes for CASSLTRGQAGELFF.

The rearrangement uses TRBV9 and TRBJ1-1, with D perhaps matching TRBD1 (6 bases). The CDR3 totals 14 residues. Per germline, CDR1 SGDLS and CDR2 YYNGEE. Trimming left V 4 bases short and J 1 base short, with 11 bases between. The CDR3 DNA reads TGTGCCAGCAGCACAGGGACGGAGAACACTGAAGCTTTCTTT. Translating gives CASSTGTENTEAFF.

This clone was seen only a few times. J is TRBJ2-7 and V is TRBV10-3, with 8 positions matching TRBD1. The germline V gene has CDR1 ENHRY and CDR2 SYGVKD. The CDR3 is 16 residues long. Germline trimming cut 10 bases from V and 1 base from J; bases unmatched to any gene: 15. CDR3 loop: CATWGRQGTRSYEQYF. The DNA for the CDR3 is TGTGCCACGTGGGGGCGACAGGGGACCCGGTCCTACGAGCAGTACTTC.

The genes are TRBV6-5 and TRBJ2-2; D unresolved. Germline V lookup: CDR1 MNHEY, CDR2 SVGAGI. The CDR3 spans 13 residues. With 10 bases removed from V and 1 base from J, the gap between germline ends came to 10 bases. For the CDR3, the DNA is TGTGCCACCCGAGGTGGGAACACCGGGGAGCTGTTTTTT. It yields the protein CATRGGNTGELFF.

The J gene is TRBJ1-6, the V gene TRBV2; D remains unclear. Between the trimmed V and J ends, which lost 7 bases and 6 bases, there was a span of 16 bases. Per the germline V gene, CDR1 is SNHLY and CDR2 is FYNNEI. The CDR3 runs to 15 residues. The CDR3 protein is CASTKSTLGNSPLHF. Written as DNA, the CDR3 is TGTGCCAGCACCAAATCTACTCTAGGTAATTCACCCCTCCACTTT.

This chain uses TRBV4-1 with TRBJ1-1; D is ambiguous. Trimming cost V 2 bases and J 3 bases, with 13 bases left between them. The CDR3 contains 15 residues. Germline assignment: CDR1 MGHRA and CDR2 YSYEKL. CDR3 residues: CASSQTVSFYTEAFF. The CDR3 coding sequence is TGCGCCAGCAGCCAAACTGTCAGCTTTTACACTGAAGCTTTCTTT.

The V call is TRBV27, the J call TRBJ1-5; 8 nucleotides line up with TRBD1. Per germline, CDR1 MNHEY and CDR2 SMNVEV (reference sequence). The CDR3 has 14 residues. Germline trimming cut 6 bases from V and 6 bases from J; bases unmatched to any gene: 7. The CDR3 DNA sequence: TGTGCCAGCAGACATCAGGGGGCGGGTCAGCCCCAGCATTTT. This codes for CASRHQGAGQPQHF.

The V gene is TRBV5-8, the J gene TRBJ1-5; weak D call: TRBD1 (6 bases). Germline lookup yields CDR1 SGHTS and CDR2 YDEGEE. The CDR3 totals 15 residues. Trimming removed 2 bases at V and 1 base at J, with 10 bases between. CDR3: CASSFTGQSNQPQHF. CDR3 nucleotides: TGTGCCAGCAGCTTCACCGGACAGAGCAATCAGCCCCAGCATTTT.

V is TRBV4-1 and J is TRBJ2-3, with 10 positions matching TRBD1. Unmatched junction bases numbered 6, after V lost 3 bases and J lost 0 bases. This CDR3 has 17 residues. Germline-derived CDR1 and CDR2 are MGHRA and YSYEKL. CDR3 amino acids: CASSHGGQGHSTDTQYF. DNA of the CDR3: TGCGCCAGCAGCCACGGGGGACAGGGGCATAGCACAGATACGCAGTATTTT.

This clone was observed a handful of times. The chain recombines TRBV4-1 with TRBJ2-4; a weak D match, TRBD2 (6 bases). Germline lookup yields CDR1 MGHRA and CDR2 YSYEKL. V was clipped by 4 bases and J by 0 bases, with 10 bases between them. The CDR3 totals 15 residues. Here the CDR3 DNA reads TGCGCCAGCAGCCCCCTGGGGGGAGCCAAAAACATTCAGTACTTC. Translation gives CASSPLGGAKNIQYF.

There are a few counts of this clone. The J gene is TRBJ1-5, the V gene TRBV30; the D gene is possibly TRBD1 (5 bases). V was trimmed by 3 bases and J by 1 base, leaving 7 bases between them. Per germline, CDR1 GTSNPN and CDR2 SVGIG (reference sequence). CDR3 length: 13 amino acids. The chain's CDR3 is CAWSRDSNQPQHF. CDR3 bases: TGTGCCTGGAGCCGGGACAGCAATCAGCCCCAGCATTTT.

The CDR3 loop is CASRGGKGTEAFF. In DNA, the CDR3 is TGTGCCAGCAGGGGGGGGAAAGGCACTGAAGCTTTCTTT. The J gene is TRBJ1-1, the V gene TRBV6-1, with a weak D call TRBD1 (5 bases). The CDR3 is 13 residues long. Germline-derived CDR1 and CDR2 are MNHNS and SASEGT. Trimming took 6 bases from V and 4 from J, leaving 12 bases between them.

This chain uses TRBV19 with TRBJ2-1; 10 nucleotides line up with TRBD2. The junction had 10 bases not matched to a gene; V was cut back by 6 bases and J by 5 bases. CDR3 length equals 16 residues. In germline, CDR1 is LNHDA, CDR2 SQIVND (reference sequence). CDR3 amino acids: CASRVSLAGANNEQFF. The CDR3 nucleotides read TGTGCCAGTAGGGTATCTCTAGCGGGAGCGAACAATGAGCAGTTCTTC.

This rearrangement joins TRBV27 to TRBJ1-1; 11 nucleotides line up with TRBD1. The CDR3 covers 15 residues. The V gene end was trimmed by 8 bases and the J gene end by 3 bases; junction bases not matched to a gene: 8. Germline V gives CDR1 MNHEY, CDR2 SMNVEV (reference sequence). The CDR3: CASSRDRGFYTEAFF. DNA for the CDR3: TGTGCCAGCTCCCGGGACAGGGGGTTTTACACTGAAGCTTTCTTT.

The chain is built from TRBV2 and TRBJ2-2; D gene unclear. Trimming shortened V by 6 bases and J by 7 bases, and 15 bases separated the two germline ends. The CDR3 sequence is 14 residues long. The germline gives CDR1 SNHLY, CDR2 FYNNEI. The DNA of the CDR3 is TGTGCCAGCAGGAGTCGCTACCTTGGCGGGGAGCTGTTTTTT. Translation gives CASRSRYLGGELFF. Looking up the rest from reference TRBV2 and TRBJ2-2 gives the full variable domain: EPEVTQTPSHQVTQMGQEVILRCVPISNHLYFYWYRQILGQKVEFLVSFYNNEISEKSEIFDDQFSVERPDGSNFTLKIRSTKLEDSAMYFCASRSRYLGGELFFGEGSRLTVL.

CDR3 coding DNA: TGTGCCAGCAGTCAAAGGTGGGTTGAAGCTTTCTTT. Translation gives CASSQRWVEAFF. This chain connects TRBV2 to TRBJ1-1; D not resolved. CDR3 length: 12 residues. CDR1 is SNHLY, CDR2 FYNNEI, per germline. V was pared by 5 bases and J by 7 bases, with 11 bases between.

This clone was observed a handful of times. The V gene is TRBV9, the J gene TRBJ2-7; D call uncertain. The CDR3 spans 14 residues. Germline-derived CDR1 and CDR2 are SGDLS and YYNGEE. V was cut by 4 bases and J by 9 bases, with 20 bases left in between. CDR3 loop: CASSPNSAQAVQYF. DNA of the CDR3: TGTGCCAGCAGCCCTAACTCGGCTCAGGCTGTGCAGTACTTC.

This clone was counted a single time. The rearrangement uses TRBV10-3 and TRBJ2-3; TRBD1 matches at 9 bases. The CDR3 runs to 15 residues. Trimming removed 0 bases from V and 3 bases from J; junction bases left unmatched: 1. Germline-derived CDR1 and CDR2 are ENHRY and SYGVKD. CDR3 DNA sequence: TGTGCCATCAGTGAGTCACAGGGGGCGACAGATACGCAGTATTTT. Protein: CAISESQGATDTQYF.